This TCR beta chain comes out of a study of high-grade serous ovarian cancer treatment subgroups. Study in general: Each sample yielded on average around 7,500 unique TCR beta rearrangements from over 12,000 reads.

Study findings and constraints: Repertoire analysis covered CDR3 alone, not CDR1 or CDR2.

Germline CDR1 and CDR2: MNHNY and SVGAGI (reference sequence). CDR3 length: 15 amino acids. V shed 6 bases and J 1 base; nucleotides not matched to a gene: 7. This clone was picked up a small number of times. Its antigen is currently unknown. This table comes from immunoSEQ multiplex PCR, and its TCRdb copy is limited to in-frame clones, with some not included. This table has around 16,000 clones, approximately 76% appearing once. The tumor samples were collected prior to definitive surgery or chemotherapy. The sequence was obtained from a human donor with high-grade serous ovarian cancer. Input material: tumor tissue. The chain combines TRBV6-6 with TRBJ1-1; 8 bases line up with TRBD1. The CDR3 DNA follows: TGTGCCAGCAGCGACAAACAGGGGGGGAACACTGAAGCTTTCTTT. Residues: CASSDKQGGNTEAFF.